The subject of this entry is one TCR beta chain. Its antigen is currently not known. Per-base qualities were not stored, and no clone one base away is much larger. At diagnosis, tumor, uninvolved tumor-adjacent lung and peripheral blood were collected and then preserved as a mix of FFPE and fresh-frozen material. For TCR repertoire profiling, blood samples were analyzed in the form of peripheral blood mononuclear cells. Taken from the germline V gene, the CDR1 and CDR2 loops are KGHSH and LQKENI. The cysteine opens and the phenylalanine closes a CDR3 of 15 amino acids. The sequence is cut down to CDR3 DNA, 45 bases in frame from base 1. The junction carries 10 bases between V and J, which are trimmed by 2 bases and 0 bases respectively. The entry originates in a study of T cells in localized non-small cell lung cancer (dated by TCRdb to 2018 to 2020). With regard to the full study: The study examined T cell repertoires in approximately 240 patients with early-stage NSCLC and compared tumors with uninvolved tumor-adjacent lungs. The cohort was made up of fewer than 250 treatment-naive NSCLC patients whose localized lung tumors had been resected. NSCLC patients had a mean age of approximately 72 years, and fewer than 150 were male and about a hundred female. The research as a whole found: Multi-region tumor sequencing was not performed, so intratumor heterogeneity could not be excluded. A median of 57 of the top 100 tumor clones turned up in the paired uninvolved adjacent lung, and under 30 of those clones also ranked among the top 100 of that same adjacent lung. Uninvolved tumor-adjacent lung showed the highest T cell clonality, higher than tumor, which suggests more focused antigenic responses in the uninvolved tumor-adjacent lung. Because of the exploratory design, TCR variables were selected using unadjusted p-values without false-discovery rate correction. Longer overall survival was associated with higher blood T cell density, whereas shorter survival was associated with higher adjacent-lung clonality.

The immunoSEQ Assay was used to sequence TCR beta CDR3 regions from DNA. The original methods were these. T cell density was computed as TCR beta template counts normalized to usable DNA estimated by amplifying housekeeping genes. Using the preseqR package, richness was estimated by extrapolating to 120,000 templates for tissue samples and 400,000 templates for PBMC samples. Clonality was taken to be one minus Pielou's evenness. Tissue-enriched TCRs were identified by differential abundance testing using productive amino-acid clonotypes, minimum total count 5 and alpha 0.1. The Jaccard Index and the Morisita Overlap Index were used to measure how much the repertoires overlapped between compartments. GLIPH clustered TCR beta CDR3s with public tetramer-defined viral CDR3s; viral motifs required at least three viral sequences plus V-gene enrichment. The source is immuneACCESS, and TCRdb retained only in-frame sequences with V and J called. Part of the clones is not carried over; for the studies checked, unresolved V genes explain less than half of this, and the remainder is unexplained. V, J and clone size are those of that table, while D and trimming were read from the DNA. The sample table records around 19,000 clones; about 91% of these occur just once. The ten largest account for 2.7% of the sample.

This clonotype was sampled from a woman between 35 and 75 years old with stage I lung adenocarcinoma. The specimen was peripheral blood, collected before any cancer treatment. The chain was built from TRBV18 and TRBJ1-1, with no reliable assignment of the D segment. CDR3 sequence: CASSPKEGLNTEAFF. The nucleotides are TGTGCCAGCTCACCAAAAGAAGGTTTGAACACTGAAGCTTTCTTT.